These 9 T cell receptor beta chains were sequenced from one sample in a study of post-analysis software for immune sequencing data. Study-level findings and limits: TRBV5-6, TRBV5-1 and TRBV20-1 belonged to a set of roughly five TRBV segments that were more frequent in patients than controls.

These receptors' antigens are unknown. The authors incorporated unique molecular identifiers into the TCR beta cDNA libraries. Via MiXCR, TCRdb re-called the PCR reads, giving one row per CDR3 protein. There are roughly 800,000 distinct CDR3 sequences in the sample; around 45% occur only once, and 4.9% lies in the top ten. The sequenced material came from blood. The receptors were sampled from a girl aged 10 to 17 with multiple sclerosis.

In this sample, this clonotype turned up once. V is TRBV7-9 and J is TRBJ2-3, with 7 positions matching TRBD1. V dropped 5 bases and J dropped 4; count of bases not matched to a gene: 6. Germline assignment: CDR1 SEHNR and CDR2 FQNEAQ (reference sequence). This CDR3 comprises 14 residues. CDR3 nucleotide sequence: TGTGCCAGCAGCGCCCCAGACAGGGCAGATACGCAGTATTTT. Its translation: CASSAPDRADTQYF.

The sample holds many counts of this clonotype. The J gene is TRBJ2-3, the V gene TRBV5-5; 7 bases are a match to TRBD2. Germline lookup yields CDR1 SGHKS and CDR2 YYEKEE (reference sequence). The trim removed 1 base at V and 0 bases at J, leaving 5 bases unmatched. CDR3 length: 16 amino acids. The CDR3 protein is CASSLSGVSSTDTQYF. The CDR3, as DNA: TGTGCCAGCAGCTTGAGCGGGGTCTCTAGCACAGATACGCAGTATTTT. The variable domain in full, completed from reference TRBV5-5 and TRBJ2-3, reads DAGVTQSPTHLIKTRGQQVTLRCSPISGHKSVSWYQQVLGQGPQFIFQYYEKEERGRGNFPDRFSARQFPNYSSELNVNALLLGDSALYLCASSLSGVSSTDTQYFGPGTRLTVL.

The sample holds many counts of this clonotype. V gene TRBV29-1 combines with J gene TRBJ2-7, with 12 bases that match TRBD2. Germline V CDR1 and CDR2: SQVTM, ANQGSEA. The CDR3 consists of 15 residues. Losses at the gene ends were 0 bases for V and 6 bases for J; bases not matched to a gene: 6. Here the CDR3 DNA reads TGCAGCGTTGAAGATCGACTAGCGGGAGTCCGCGAGCAGTACTTC. Its translation is CSVEDRLAGVREQYF.

This clonotype was observed a handful of times. The chain combines TRBV7-2 with TRBJ1-1; perhaps TRBD1 as D (5 bases). V was shortened by 3 bases and J by 1 base, with 12 bases between the two germline ends. Germline V gene data show CDR1 as SGHTA and CDR2 as FQGNSA. The CDR3 covers 15 residues. CDR3 nucleotide sequence: TGTGCCAGCAGCTTGTCGACAGCCTCGAACACTGAAGCTTTCTTT. Translated, it gives CASSLSTASNTEAFF.

This clonotype was found a few times. V gene TRBV6-5 combines with J gene TRBJ2-3; 7 bases align to TRBD1. V shed 2 bases and J 0 bases; nucleotides not matched to a gene: 2. The CDR3 is 15 amino acids. Per the germline V gene, CDR1 is MNHEY and CDR2 is SVGAGI. CDR3 amino acids: CASSYGQASTDTQYF. The CDR3 coding sequence is TGTGCCAGCAGTTACGGACAGGCCAGCACAGATACGCAGTATTTT.

This clonotype was seen a handful of times. The chain joins TRBV29-1 to TRBJ2-1; D is unclear. Germline lookup yields CDR1 SQVTM and CDR2 ANQGSEA. Trimming took 0 bases from V and 8 from J, leaving 8 bases between them. The CDR3 consists of 12 residues. This chain's CDR3 is CSVEEARYEQFF. CDR3 coding DNA: TGCAGCGTTGAAGAAGCTCGGTATGAGCAGTTCTTC.

A remark on this clonotype: The junction departs from germline at one end; a sequencing error may be responsible. The rearrangement links TRBV7-7 to TRBJ2-3, with TRBD2 identical over 8 bases. Germline V gives CDR1 SSHAT, CDR2 FNYEAQ (reference sequence). The CDR3 length is 16 residues. The CDR3 nucleotides are TGTGCTAGCAGCTCGGGGAGCGGGGGCCCCACAGATACGCAGTATTTT. Amino acids: CASSSGSGGPTDTQYF.

This chain uses TRBV18 with TRBJ1-6, with 7 bases identical to TRBD1. Germline V CDR1 and CDR2: KGHSH, LQKENI. V lost 3 bases to trimming and J lost 3 bases; unmatched junction nucleotides: 8. CDR3 length: 17 amino acids. CDR3 sequence reads: CASSPVGRGIYNSPLHF. CDR3 nucleotide sequence: TGTGCCAGCTCACCGGTCGGCAGGGGGATCTATAATTCACCCCTCCACTTT. The full variable domain, with the rest looked up from reference TRBV18 and TRBJ1-6, is NAGVMQNPRHLVRRRGQEARLRCSPMKGHSHVYWYRQLPEEGLKFMVYLQKENIIDESGMPKERFSAEFPKEGPSILRIQQVVRGDSAAYFCASSPVGRGIYNSPLHFGNGTRLTVT.

The rearrangement links TRBV5-1 to TRBJ1-1; D might be TRBD1 (5 bases). Germline CDR1 SGHRS, CDR2 YFSETQ. The CDR3 totals 14 residues. Trimming took off 4 bases at V and 1 base at J, with 11 bases between the two ends. CDR3 amino acids: CASSPGPQNTEAFF. For the CDR3, the DNA is TGCGCCAGCAGCCCGGGACCACAGAACACTGAAGCTTTCTTT.